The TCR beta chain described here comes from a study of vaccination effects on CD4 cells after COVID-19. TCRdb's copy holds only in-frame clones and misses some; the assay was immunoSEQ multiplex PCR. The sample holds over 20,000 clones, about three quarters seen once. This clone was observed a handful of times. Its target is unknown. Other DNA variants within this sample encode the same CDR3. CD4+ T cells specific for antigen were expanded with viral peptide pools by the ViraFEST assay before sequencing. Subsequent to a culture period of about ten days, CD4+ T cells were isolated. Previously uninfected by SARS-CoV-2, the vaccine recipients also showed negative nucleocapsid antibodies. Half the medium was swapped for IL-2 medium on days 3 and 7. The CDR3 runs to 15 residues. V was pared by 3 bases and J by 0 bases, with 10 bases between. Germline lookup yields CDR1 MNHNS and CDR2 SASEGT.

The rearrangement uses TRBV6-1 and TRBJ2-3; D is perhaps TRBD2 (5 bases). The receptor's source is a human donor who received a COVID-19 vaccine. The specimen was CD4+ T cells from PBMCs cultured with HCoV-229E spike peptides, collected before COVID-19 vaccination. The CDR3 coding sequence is TGTGCCAGCAGTGATCGTACTAGAAGCACAGATACGCAGTATTTT. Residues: CASSDRTRSTDTQYF.